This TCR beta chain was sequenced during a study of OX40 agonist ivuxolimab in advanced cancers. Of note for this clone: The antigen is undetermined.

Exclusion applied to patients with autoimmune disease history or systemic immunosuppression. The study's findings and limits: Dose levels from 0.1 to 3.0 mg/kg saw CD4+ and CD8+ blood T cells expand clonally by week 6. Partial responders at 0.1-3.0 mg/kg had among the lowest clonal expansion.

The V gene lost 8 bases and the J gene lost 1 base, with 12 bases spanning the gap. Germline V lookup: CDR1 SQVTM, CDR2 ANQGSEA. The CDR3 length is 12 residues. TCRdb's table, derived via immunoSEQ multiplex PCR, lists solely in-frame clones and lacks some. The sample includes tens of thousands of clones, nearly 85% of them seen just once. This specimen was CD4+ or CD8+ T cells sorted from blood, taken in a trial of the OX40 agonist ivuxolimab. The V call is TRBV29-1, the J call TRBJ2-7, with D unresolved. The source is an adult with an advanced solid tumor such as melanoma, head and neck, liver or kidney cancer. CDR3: CSIKLASYEQYF. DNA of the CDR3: TGCAGCATAAAACTCGCATCCTACGAGCAGTACTTC.